This TCR beta chain was identified in a study of blood T cell repertoires in COVID-19. Study in general: Some COVID-19 samples were acute and others convalescent; all came from the United States, Italy and Spain.

V lost 5 bases and J 5 bases, leaving 21 bases between the germline ends. CDR3 length equals 16 residues. Germline loops: CDR1 LNHDA, CDR2 SQIVND (reference sequence). Sequencing used immunoSEQ multiplex PCR; TCRdb keeps in-frame clones, though not all of them. The table has around 260,000 clones, 86% seen once. The chain employs TRBV19 and TRBJ2-5, with D tentatively TRBD2 (6 bases). Sequenced input: peripheral blood. The sequence was collected from a man in his late teens or twenties with active or convalescent COVID-19. This CDR3 is CASSEFPGVTRETQYF. The CDR3 region has the DNA TGTGCCAGTAGTGAATTCCCGGGAGTCACTCGGGAGACCCAGTACTTC.